One and the same sample provided the 11 T cell receptor beta chains below, sequenced in a study of T cells in women clearing cervical HPV infection. Data came from immunoSEQ multiplex PCR; TCRdb stores just in-frame clones and leaves some out. The sample yields tens of thousands of clones, of which the top ten take up roughly 6.8%. Sample: blood buffy coat. These TCRs come from a woman aged 18-70 years with a cervical HPV16 infection that either progressed to CIN3+ or cleared (not recorded which).

Notes on this clone: The CDR3 extends 3 residues past the end of the read, so its final part is completed from the germline J gene. The chain couples TRBV10-3 to TRBJ2-3; 9 nucleotides agree with TRBD1. Germline CDR1 reads ENHRY; CDR2 reads SYGVKD. Trimming took 3 bases from V and 3 from J; bases not matched to a gene: 10. The CDR3 extends over 17 amino acids. This CDR3 reads CAISDSVMGQGTDTQYF. CDR3 DNA, as far as it was read: TGTGCCATCAGTGATTCCGTAATGGGACAGGGAACAGATACG.

The CDR3 loop is CASSLAIDEQYF. The CDR3 DNA, read in part, is TGTGCCAGCAGCTTAGCTATCGACGAG. The V call is TRBV7-9, the J call TRBJ2-7; no definite D call. The read is 3 residues too short to cover the CDR3 end, so that end is filled in from the germline J gene. The CDR3 has 12 amino acids. Trimming left V 0 bases short and J 5 bases short, with 5 bases between. CDR1 and CDR2 from the germline V gene are SEHNR and FQNEAQ (reference sequence).

In the case of this clone: The missing CDR3 end, 3 residues past where the read stops, is filled in from the germline J gene. V usage is TRBV5-1 and J usage is TRBJ1-2; no firm D call. The germline V gene encodes CDR1 SGHRS and CDR2 YFSETQ. CDR3 length: 12 residues. CDR3 DNA (partial): TGCGCCAGCAGCTTGGAGGGTAATGAC. Its protein is CASSLEGND. The entire CDR3 is CASSLEGNDYTF. The entire variable domain, with the rest obtained from reference TRBV5-1 and TRBJ1-2, is as follows: KAGVTQTPRYLIKTRGQQVTLSCSPISGHRSVSWYQQTPGQGLQFLFEYFSETQRNKGNFPGRFSGRQFSNSRSEMNVSTLELGDSALYLCASSLEGNDYTFGSGTRLTVV.

On this clone: The CDR3 goes on 3 residues after the read ends, and that part is filled in from the germline J gene. The rearrangement joins TRBV19 to TRBJ1-3; D is unclear. CDR1 is LNHDA, CDR2 SQIVND, per germline (reference sequence). Trimming removed 6 bases at V and 0 bases at J, with 9 bases between. CDR3 size: 14 residues. CDR3 residues: CASSPQSSGNTIYF. CDR3 DNA (partial): TGTGCCAGTAGCCCCCAGTCCTCTGGAAACACC. The full variable domain, with the rest looked up from reference TRBV19 and TRBJ1-3, is DGGITQSPKYLFRKEGQNVTLSCEQNLNHDAMYWYRQDPGQGLRLIYYSQIVNDFQKGDIAEGYSVSREKKESFPLTVTSAQKNPTAFYLCASSPQSSGNTIYFGEGSWLTVV.

The CDR3 is CSARPGRGTYEQYF. CDR3 bases read: TGCAGTGCTAGACCCGGAAGGGGGACCTACGAG. V is TRBV20-1 and J is TRBJ2-7, with D maybe TRBD1 (6 bases). The observed sequence ends 3 residues before the CDR3 terminus, with the missing tail filled in from the germline J gene. V dropped 2 bases and J dropped 2 bases, with 13 bases sitting between them. The CDR3 has 14 amino acids. CDR1 and CDR2 (germline): DFQATT, SNEGSKA (reference sequence).

Remarks on this clone: The DNA ends 3 residues before the CDR3 does, and the rest of the CDR3 is filled in from the germline J gene. The V gene is TRBV10-3, the J gene TRBJ1-1; perhaps TRBD1 as D (6 bases). V gave up 11 bases and J gave up 6 bases, with 16 bases separating them. This CDR3 spans 12 amino acids. Germline CDR1 reads ENHRY; CDR2 reads SYGVKD. The CDR3 bases that were read are TGTGCCGTACAGGGAGAGGAAGCTGAA. Its translation is CAVQGEEAE. The whole CDR3 sequence is CAVQGEEAEAFF.

With respect to this clone: The CDR3 end falls 3 residues outside the read, so it is completed with the germline J gene. The chain uses TRBV7-9 and TRBJ2-7; 11 bases are shared with TRBD2. The CDR3 is made up of 15 amino acids. The germline V gene encodes CDR1 SEHNR and CDR2 FQNEAQ (reference sequence). V dropped 1 base and J dropped 6; count of bases not matched to a gene: 5. The part of the CDR3 DNA that was read is TGTGCCAGCAGCTTAGAGGTAGCGGGAGGGCTCGAG. Amino acids: CASSLEVAGGLE. The entire CDR3 protein reads CASSLEVAGGLEQYF.

A note on this clone: At one end, the junction sequence differs from germline, possibly due to a read error. Read data end 3 residues before the CDR3 end; the end is taken from the germline J gene. Other DNA sequences from this sample encode an identical CDR3 as well. V is TRBV5-1 and J is TRBJ1-2; tentatively, D is TRBD1 (5 bases). Germline assignment: CDR1 SGHRS and CDR2 YFSETQ. CDR3 length: 19 amino acids. CDR3 DNA, as far as it was read: TGCGCCAGCAGCTTGCCCTGGCGAGAGGGGTCCACTACTAACTATGGT. As protein: CASSLPWREGSTTNYG. The full CDR3 is CASSLPWREGSTTNYGYTF.

As regards this clone: The CDR3 is cut off 3 residues early in the read; its end comes from the germline J gene. V gene TRBV5-1 combines with J gene TRBJ1-1; tentatively, D is TRBD1 (5 bases). The length of the CDR3 is 17 residues. Deletions cut 2 bases from V and 7 bases from J, with 24 bases between. Germline V gene lookup returns CDR1 SGHRS and CDR2 YFSETQ. The DNA read from the CDR3 is TGCGCCAGCAGCTTCGGTTGGACCACGGGGGGAAGCGGTGAA. This translates into CASSFGWTTGGSGE. The entire CDR3 protein is CASSFGWTTGGSGEAFF.

As regards this clone: The read terminates 3 residues ahead of where the CDR3 ends, so the germline J gene completes it. This chain links TRBV13 with TRBJ2-3, with 9 bases lining up with TRBD1. The ends lost 5 bases at V and 0 bases at J; junction bases unmatched: 9. The germline CDR1 and CDR2 sequences are PRHDT and FYEKMQ (reference sequence). The CDR3 loop spans 17 amino acids. The CDR3 loop reads CASSPRGTGPSTDTQYF. The part of the CDR3 DNA that was read is TGTGCCAGCAGCCCCCGGGGGACAGGGCCTAGCACAGATACG. The full variable domain, in which reference TRBV13 and TRBJ2-3 provide the parts outside the CDR3, is AAGVIQSPRHLIKEKRETATLKCYPIPRHDTVYWYQQGPGQDPQFLISFYEKMQSDKGSIPDRFSAQQFSDYHSELNMSSLELGDSALYFCASSPRGTGPSTDTQYFGPGTRLTVL.

Details on this clone: The read ends 3 residues early relative to the CDR3; the germline J gene fills the gap. V is TRBV7-9 and J is TRBJ2-7; 8 nucleotides line up with TRBD1. Trimming cost V 5 bases and J 4 bases; bases outside gene matches: 7. Germline CDR1 is SEHNR and CDR2 is FQNEAQ (reference sequence). The CDR3 length is 14 residues. CDR3 DNA, as far as it was read: TGTGCCAGCAGCCGGACAGGGTCCCGGTACGAG. Residues: CASSRTGSRYE. The CDR3 in full is CASSRTGSRYEQYF. Using reference TRBV7-9 and TRBJ2-7 for the parts outside the CDR3, the full variable domain is DTGVSQNPRHKITKRGQNVTFRCDPISEHNRLYWYRQTLGQGPEFLTYFQNEAQLEKSRLLSDRFSAERPKGSFSTLEIQRTEQGDSAMYLCASSRTGSRYEQYFGPGTRLTVT.